These T cell receptor beta chains were read from a single sample in a study of T cells in Graves' hyperthyroidism and ophthalmopathy. TCRdb reprocessed the multiplex PCR reads via MiXCR and lists one record per CDR3 protein. The sample comprises approximately 400,000 distinct CDR3 sequences, roughly 14% of which are singletons, and roughly 20% rests with the top ten. What was sequenced was blood. The receptors originated from a man younger than 40 with Graves' hyperthyroidism that later progressed to Graves' ophthalmopathy. Both conserved end residues are part of each CDR3. Each record gives: D gene, V gene, J gene, clone size, CDR3 protein, CDR3 DNA. D genes are given only for firm matches. Rows may omit the clone size; those that give it use once, few, many or a size class.

d_gene: NA; v_gene: TRBV7-2; j_gene: TRBJ2-7; abundance: many; CDR3aa: CASSFRGSPSYEQYF; CDR3nt: TGTGCCAGCAGCTTCCGTGGTTCCCCCTCCTACGAGCAGTACTTC
d_gene: TRBD1; v_gene: TRBV5-1; j_gene: TRBJ1-6; abundance: many; CDR3aa: CASSLDGQGAPLHF; CDR3nt: TGCGCCAGCAGCTTGGACGGACAGGGGGCACCCCTCCACTTT
d_gene: NA; v_gene: TRBV12-3/TRBV12-4; j_gene: TRBJ1-5; abundance: NA; CDR3aa: CASSRRGYHSNQPQHF; CDR3nt: TGTGCCAGCAGTCGACGAGGATACCATAGCAATCAGCCCCAGCATTTT
d_gene: NA; v_gene: TRBV11-2; j_gene: TRBJ2-1; abundance: few; CDR3aa: CASSFRQITYNEQFF; CDR3nt: TGTGCCAGCAGCTTTCGACAGATAACCTACAATGAGCAGTTCTTC
d_gene: TRBD2; v_gene: TRBV20-1; j_gene: TRBJ2-7; abundance: many; CDR3aa: CSASGEGLLYEQYF; CDR3nt: TGCAGTGCTAGTGGGGAGGGACTCCTCTACGAGCAGTACTTC
d_gene: TRBD1; v_gene: TRBV7-2; j_gene: TRBJ2-1; abundance: NA; CDR3aa: CASSFGQGLYNEQFF; CDR3nt: TGTGCCAGCAGTTTTGGACAGGGCTTATACAATGAGCAGTTCTTC
d_gene: NA; v_gene: TRBV12-3/TRBV12-4; j_gene: TRBJ1-1; abundance: many; CDR3aa: CASIWADLNTEAFF; CDR3nt: TGTGCCAGCATCTGGGCAGACCTGAACACTGAAGCTTTCTTT
d_gene: NA; v_gene: TRBV20-1; j_gene: TRBJ1-5; abundance: many; CDR3aa: CSAGGRGVAPQHF; CDR3nt: TGCAGTGCCGGGGGGCGTGGGGTCGCGCCCCAGCATTTT
d_gene: NA; v_gene: TRBV29-1; j_gene: TRBJ1-2; abundance: NA; CDR3aa: CSVEEKKGGYGYTF; CDR3nt: TGCAGCGTTGAAGAGAAGAAGGGTGGCTATGGCTACACCTTC
d_gene: NA; v_gene: TRBV5-6; j_gene: TRBJ1-6; abundance: NA; CDR3aa: CASSLGHENSPLHF; CDR3nt: TGTGCCAGCAGCTTAGGACACGAAAATTCACCCCTCCACTTT
d_gene: NA; v_gene: TRBV6-1; j_gene: TRBJ1-1; abundance: many; CDR3aa: CASSDERRDWYTEAFF; CDR3nt: TGTGCCAGCAGTGACGAGAGGAGGGACTGGTACACTGAAGCTTTCTTT
d_gene: NA; v_gene: TRBV20-1; j_gene: TRBJ2-5; abundance: many; CDR3aa: CSARVARRPAQETQYF; CDR3nt: TGCAGTGCTAGAGTCGCACGTCGTCCAGCTCAAGAGACCCAGTACTTC
d_gene: NA; v_gene: TRBV6-1; j_gene: TRBJ1-1; abundance: few; CDR3aa: CASSGLQNTEAFF; CDR3nt: TGTGCCAGCAGTGGGCTTCAGAACACTGAAGCTTTCTTT
d_gene: TRBD2; v_gene: TRBV28; j_gene: TRBJ2-3; abundance: many; CDR3aa: CASSLGTSGASTDTQYF; CDR3nt: TGTGCCAGCAGCCTCGGGACTAGCGGTGCTAGCACAGATACGCAGTATTTT
d_gene: NA; v_gene: TRBV28; j_gene: TRBJ1-1; abundance: many; CDR3aa: CASSLPSGYTEAFF; CDR3nt: TGTGCCAGCAGTTTGCCCTCAGGGTACACTGAAGCTTTCTTT
d_gene: NA; v_gene: TRBV12-3/TRBV12-4; j_gene: TRBJ2-3; abundance: many; CDR3aa: CASMDSNSDTQYF; CDR3nt: TGTGCCAGCATGGACTCCAACTCAGATACGCAGTATTTT
d_gene: TRBD1; v_gene: TRBV28; j_gene: TRBJ1-2; abundance: NA; CDR3aa: CASTGQGLGYTF; CDR3nt: TGTGCCAGCACCGGACAGGGGCTTGGCTACACCTTC
d_gene: TRBD1; v_gene: TRBV28; j_gene: TRBJ2-3; abundance: many; CDR3aa: CASGGAAGGMDTQYF; CDR3nt: TGTGCCAGCGGTGGGGCGGCAGGGGGCATGGATACGCAGTATTTT
d_gene: TRBD1; v_gene: TRBV5-1; j_gene: TRBJ2-3; abundance: NA; CDR3aa: CASSSAVTGANTDTQYF; CDR3nt: TGCGCCAGCAGCTCGGCCGTTACAGGGGCGAACACAGATACGCAGTATTTT
d_gene: NA; v_gene: TRBV3-1; j_gene: TRBJ1-2; abundance: many; CDR3aa: CASSQGVSSQGIYGYTF; CDR3nt: TGTGCCAGCAGCCAAGGCGTCTCTAGCCAGGGGATTTATGGCTACACCTTC
d_gene: TRBD1; v_gene: TRBV13; j_gene: TRBJ2-7; abundance: few; CDR3aa: CASSSRRDRGYEQYF; CDR3nt: TGTGCCAGCAGCTCAAGACGGGACAGGGGGTACGAGCAGTACTTC
d_gene: TRBD1; v_gene: TRBV7-6; j_gene: TRBJ2-1; abundance: few; CDR3aa: CASSYDRVSEQFF; CDR3nt: TGTGCCAGCAGTTACGACAGGGTCAGTGAGCAGTTCTTC
d_gene: NA; v_gene: TRBV9; j_gene: TRBJ1-1; abundance: few; CDR3aa: CASSVVAPMNTEAFF; CDR3nt: TGTGCCAGCAGCGTAGTAGCACCCATGAACACTGAAGCTTTCTTT
d_gene: NA; v_gene: TRBV28; j_gene: TRBJ2-5; abundance: many; CDR3aa: CASRTVRRIGTQYF; CDR3nt: TGTGCCAGCAGGACTGTGCGAAGAATTGGGACCCAGTACTTC
d_gene: NA; v_gene: TRBV4-1; j_gene: TRBJ1-1; abundance: NA; CDR3aa: CASSQGLGDTEAFF; CDR3nt: TGCGCCAGCAGCCAAGGTTTAGGGGACACTGAAGCTTTCTTT
d_gene: NA; v_gene: TRBV6-2/TRBV6-3; j_gene: TRBJ1-1; abundance: many; CDR3aa: CASSYWGETEAFF; CDR3nt: TGTGCCAGCAGTTACTGGGGTGAAACTGAAGCTTTCTTT